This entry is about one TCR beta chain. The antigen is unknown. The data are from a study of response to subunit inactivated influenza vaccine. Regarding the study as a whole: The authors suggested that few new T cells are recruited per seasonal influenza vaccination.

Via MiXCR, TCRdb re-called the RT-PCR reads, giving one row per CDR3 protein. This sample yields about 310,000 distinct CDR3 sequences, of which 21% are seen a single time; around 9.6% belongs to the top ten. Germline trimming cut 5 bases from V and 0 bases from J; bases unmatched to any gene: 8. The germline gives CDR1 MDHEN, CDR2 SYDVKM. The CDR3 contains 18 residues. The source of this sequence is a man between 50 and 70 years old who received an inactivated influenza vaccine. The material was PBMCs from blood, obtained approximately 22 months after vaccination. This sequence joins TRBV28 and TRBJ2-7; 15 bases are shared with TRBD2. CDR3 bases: TGTGCCAGCAGTCCCGGACTAGCGGGAGGGCCCGCCTCCTACGAGCAGTACTTC. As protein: CASSPGLAGGPASYEQYF. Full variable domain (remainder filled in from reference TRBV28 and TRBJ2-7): DVKVTQSSRYLVKRTGEKVFLECVQDMDHENMFWYRQDPGLGLRLIYFSYDVKMKEKGDIPEGYSVSREKKERFSLILESASTNQTSMYLCASSPGLAGGPASYEQYFGPGTRLTVT.